The source of this TCR beta chain is a study of blood T cell repertoires in COVID-19. On the study more broadly: The United States, Italy and Spain provided the acute and convalescent COVID-19 samples. The cDNA or gDNA used as material had been derived from T cells, B-cell-depleted T cells, or PBMCs.

Germline-derived CDR1 and CDR2 are MNHEY and SMNVEV (reference sequence). V lost 6 bases, J lost 0 bases, and 15 bases lay in between. The length of the CDR3 is 15 residues. Using immunoSEQ multiplex PCR, the repertoire was profiled, and TCRdb retains in-frame clones only, with some absent. The sample holds 400,000 to 500,000 clones; roughly 84% are singletons and the top ten take 1.4%. Each participant's cohort was designated according to participant-reported clinical history. Up to 2 weeks before entering the study, exposed participants had met a COVID-19 case. The chain uses TRBV27 and TRBJ2-7; D is unresolved. This TCR derives from a woman younger than 35 who had been exposed to COVID-19. Sequencing used PBMCs or T cells enriched from blood (not recorded which). In nucleotides, the CDR3 is TGTGCCAGCAGCCCTCCCAAACAGAGCTCCTACGAGCAGTACTTC. As protein: CASSPPKQSSYEQYF.